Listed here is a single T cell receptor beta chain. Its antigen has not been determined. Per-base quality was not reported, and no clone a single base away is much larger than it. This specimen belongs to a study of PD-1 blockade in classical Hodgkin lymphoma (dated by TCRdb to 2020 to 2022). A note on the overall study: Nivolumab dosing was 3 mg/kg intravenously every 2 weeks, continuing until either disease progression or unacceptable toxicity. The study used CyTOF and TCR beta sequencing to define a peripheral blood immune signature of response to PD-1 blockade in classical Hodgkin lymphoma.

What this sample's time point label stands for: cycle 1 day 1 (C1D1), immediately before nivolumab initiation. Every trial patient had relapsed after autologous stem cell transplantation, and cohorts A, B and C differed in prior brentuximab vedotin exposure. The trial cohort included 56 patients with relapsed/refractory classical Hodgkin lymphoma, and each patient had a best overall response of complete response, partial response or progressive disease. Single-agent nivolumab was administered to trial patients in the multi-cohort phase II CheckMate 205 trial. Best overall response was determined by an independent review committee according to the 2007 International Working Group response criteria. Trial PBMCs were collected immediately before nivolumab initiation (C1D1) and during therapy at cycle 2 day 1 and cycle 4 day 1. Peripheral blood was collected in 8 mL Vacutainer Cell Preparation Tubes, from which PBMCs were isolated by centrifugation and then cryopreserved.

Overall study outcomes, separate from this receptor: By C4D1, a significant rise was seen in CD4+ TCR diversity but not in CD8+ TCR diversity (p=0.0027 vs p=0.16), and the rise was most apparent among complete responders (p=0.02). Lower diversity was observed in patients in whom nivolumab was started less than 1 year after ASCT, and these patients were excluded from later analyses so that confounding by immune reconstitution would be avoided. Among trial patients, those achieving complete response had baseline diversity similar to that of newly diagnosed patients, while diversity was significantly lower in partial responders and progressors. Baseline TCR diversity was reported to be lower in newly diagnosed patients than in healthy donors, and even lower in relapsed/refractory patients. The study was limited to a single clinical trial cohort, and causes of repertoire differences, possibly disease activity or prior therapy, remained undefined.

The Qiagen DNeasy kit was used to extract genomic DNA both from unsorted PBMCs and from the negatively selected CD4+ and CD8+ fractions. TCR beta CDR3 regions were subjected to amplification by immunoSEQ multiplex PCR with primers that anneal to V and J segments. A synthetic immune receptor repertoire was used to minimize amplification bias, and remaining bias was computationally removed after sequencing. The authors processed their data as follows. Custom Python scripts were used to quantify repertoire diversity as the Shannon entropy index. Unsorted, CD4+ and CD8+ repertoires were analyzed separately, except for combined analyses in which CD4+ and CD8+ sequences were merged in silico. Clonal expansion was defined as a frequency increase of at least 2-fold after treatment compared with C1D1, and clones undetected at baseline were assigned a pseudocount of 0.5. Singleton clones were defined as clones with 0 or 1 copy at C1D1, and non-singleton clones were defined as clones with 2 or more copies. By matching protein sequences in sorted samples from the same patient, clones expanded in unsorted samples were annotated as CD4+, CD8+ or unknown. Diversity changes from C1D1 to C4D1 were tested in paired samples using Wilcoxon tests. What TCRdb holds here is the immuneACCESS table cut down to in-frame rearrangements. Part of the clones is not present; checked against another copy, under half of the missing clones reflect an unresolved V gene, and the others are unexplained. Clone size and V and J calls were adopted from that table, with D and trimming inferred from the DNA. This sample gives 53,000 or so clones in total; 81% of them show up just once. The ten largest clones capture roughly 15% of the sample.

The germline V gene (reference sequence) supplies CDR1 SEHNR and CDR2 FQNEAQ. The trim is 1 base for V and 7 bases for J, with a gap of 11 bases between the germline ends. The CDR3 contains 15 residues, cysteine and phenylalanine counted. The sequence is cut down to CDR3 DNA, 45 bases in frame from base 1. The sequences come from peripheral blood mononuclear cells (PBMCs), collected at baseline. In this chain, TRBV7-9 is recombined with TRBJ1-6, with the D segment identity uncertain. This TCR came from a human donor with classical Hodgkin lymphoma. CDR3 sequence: CASSLDGRPNSPLHF. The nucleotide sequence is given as TGTGCCAGCAGCTTAGATGGCAGGCCCAATTCACCCCTCCACTTT.